A single sample is the source of the 11 T cell receptor beta chains below, sequenced in a study of identical twins. TCRdb re-analysed the 5' RACE reads in MiXCR, keeping a single row per CDR3 protein. This table holds a few hundred thousand distinct CDR3 sequences, just under 10% found once. This sample also appeared in a second study, on yellow fever vaccine responses in identical twins.

Material: PBMCs. Every receptor here comes from a woman in her late teens or twenties in good health.

Ten or more counts support this clonotype. The germline gene is not matched at one end of the junction; a read error may be the cause. This chain uses TRBV7-2 with TRBJ2-7; D unclear. Germline CDR1 reads SGHTA; CDR2 reads FQGNSA. CDR3 size: 13 residues. The CDR3: CASSLGPSYEQYF. CDR3 nucleotides: TGTGCCAGCAGTTTAGGCCCTTCCTACGAGCAGTACTTC.

This sequence joins TRBV24-1 and TRBJ2-7; 9 positions match TRBD2. Germline loops: CDR1 KGHDR, CDR2 SFDVKD. V lost 6 bases and J lost 5; bases outside the gene matches: 4. The CDR3 consists of 13 residues. The chain's CDR3 is CATSRAGGDEQYF. CDR3 in DNA: TGTGCCACCAGTCGCGCGGGAGGGGACGAGCAGTACTTC.

This clonotype was observed at least ten times. The chain is built from TRBV12-3 or TRBV12-4 and TRBJ2-7; a weak D match, TRBD2 (6 bases). The CDR3 has 12 amino acids. The CDR3 nucleotides read TGTGCTAGTGGCTCCCGGGAGAGCGAGCAGTACTTC. It codes for CASGSRESEQYF.

The V call is TRBV6-2 or TRBV6-3, the J call TRBJ2-7; TRBD2 matches 13 bases. Germline-derived CDR1 and CDR2 are MNHEY and SVGEGT. The CDR3 has 16 amino acids. V lost 1 base and J lost 5; bases outside the gene matches: 5. For the CDR3, the DNA is TGTGCCAGCAGTTACTTTCTTGGACTAGCGGGAGACGAGCAGTACTTC. As protein: CASSYFLGLAGDEQYF.

The chain employs TRBV6-1 and TRBJ2-5; no clear D. The CDR3 covers 13 residues. Germline V lookup: CDR1 MNHNS, CDR2 SASEGT. V was shortened by 7 bases and J by 3 bases, with 12 bases between the two germline ends. This CDR3 reads CASTQSWEETQYF. CDR3 in DNA: TGTGCCAGCACCCAAAGTTGGGAAGAGACCCAGTACTTC.

V and J are TRBV7-9 and TRBJ2-7, with 9 positions matching TRBD2. The CDR3 sequence is 16 residues long. V gave up 2 bases and J gave up 3 bases; unmatched junction bases: 8. Germline V gene data show CDR1 as SEHNR and CDR2 as FQNEAQ (reference sequence). The CDR3 here is CASSLTRPSGNYEQYF. In DNA, the CDR3 is TGTGCCAGCAGCTTAACCCGGCCTAGCGGGAACTACGAGCAGTACTTC.

This clonotype was seen repeatedly, ten times or more. The rearrangement links TRBV5-1 to TRBJ1-2; D is unclear. V was trimmed by 3 bases and J by 0 bases, leaving 12 bases between them. Germline V gene sequence: CDR1 SGHRS, CDR2 YFSETQ. CDR3 size: 15 residues. CDR3 region: CASSYGVDANYGYTF. In nucleotides, the CDR3 is TGCGCCAGCAGCTACGGGGTCGACGCTAACTATGGCTACACCTTC.

This clonotype came up many times. V and J are TRBV5-1 and TRBJ2-3; 13 bases match TRBD2. Germline CDR1 and CDR2: SGHRS and YFSETQ. The CDR3 runs to 16 residues. Trimming removed 3 bases from V and 10 bases from J; junction bases left unmatched: 11. The CDR3: CASSYGTSGVGGSQYF. For the CDR3, the DNA is TGCGCCAGCAGCTACGGGACTAGCGGGGTCGGAGGGTCGCAGTATTTT.

This clonotype has ten or more counts. V gene TRBV10-3 combines with J gene TRBJ2-5, with D unresolved. The CDR3 contains 12 residues. The germline CDR1 and CDR2 sequences are ENHRY and SYGVKD. V shed 4 bases and J shed 5 bases, with 8 bases lying between them. CDR3 residues: CAISGTGETQYF. The CDR3 nucleotides read TGTGCCATCAGTGGCACGGGTGAGACCCAGTACTTC.

The rearrangement joins TRBV6-2 or TRBV6-3 to TRBJ2-2, with D possibly called TRBD1 or TRBD2 (6 bases each). This CDR3 is built from 16 residues. Germline-derived CDR1 and CDR2 are MNHEY and SVGEGT. V lost 6 bases, J lost 7 bases, and 21 bases lay in between. CDR3: CASRGRDFRGHGELFF. The CDR3 DNA reads as TGTGCCAGCAGGGGAAGGGACTTCCGGGGACACGGGGAGCTGTTTTTT.

The chain couples TRBV29-1 to TRBJ2-7; weak D call: TRBD2 (5 bases). Trimming shortened V by 7 bases and J by 1 base, and 14 bases separated the two germline ends. Looked up from germline, CDR1 is SQVTM and CDR2 is ANQGSEA. The CDR3 loop spans 13 amino acids. The CDR3 nucleotides are TGCAGCGCCCAAGCGGAGTCGTCCTACGAGCAGTACTTC. Translated: CSAQAESSYEQYF.